The TCR beta chain described here comes from a study of T cells after yellow fever vaccination. Findings and limits, study-wide: Overlap between CD4 and CD8 compartments was detected for a small share of clonotypes. Peaking faster, on day 5 versus 15, the secondary response was nonetheless weaker. After the booster, 95% to 98% of CD4 and 75% to 90% of CD8 primary-response clones were re-detected.

Unmatched junction bases numbered 13, after V lost 4 bases and J lost 4 bases. Germline loops: CDR1 MNHEY, CDR2 SVGEGT. The CDR3 consists of 18 residues. TCRdb independently ran MiXCR on the 5' RACE reads; one entry per CDR3 protein. This sample has some 320,000 distinct CDR3 sequences, with over 3.5% found just once. This clonotype has a count of ten or more. The antigen is undetermined. The receptor was isolated from a man aged 18 to 30 who received the YFV17D yellow fever vaccine. The material sequenced was PBMCs, taken 5 days after the yellow fever booster vaccination. V is TRBV6-2 or TRBV6-3 and J is TRBJ2-1; TRBD2 aligns across 10 bases. In DNA form, the CDR3 reads TGTGCCAGCAGTTCCCTCTATCAGCGGGGGGGCCTTTACAATGAGCAGTTCTTC. It specifies CASSSLYQRGGLYNEQFF.